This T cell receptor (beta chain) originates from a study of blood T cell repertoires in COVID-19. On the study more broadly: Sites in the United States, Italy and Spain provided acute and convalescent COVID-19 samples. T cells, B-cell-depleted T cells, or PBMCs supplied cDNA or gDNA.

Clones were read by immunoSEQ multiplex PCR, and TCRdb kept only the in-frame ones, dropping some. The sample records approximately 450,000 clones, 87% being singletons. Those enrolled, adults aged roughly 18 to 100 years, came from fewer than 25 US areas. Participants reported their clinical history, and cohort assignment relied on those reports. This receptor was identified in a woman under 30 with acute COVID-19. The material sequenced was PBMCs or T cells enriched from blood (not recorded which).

The CDR3 nucleotides read TGTGCCAGCAGCCTCCAGGGACTGAACACCGGGGAGCTGTTTTTT. It yields the protein CASSLQGLNTGELFF. The chain joins TRBV5-4 to TRBJ2-2; TRBD2 is a possible D gene (6 bases). Germline CDR1 and CDR2: SGHNT and YYREEE (reference sequence). Trimming removed 4 bases from V and 1 base from J, with 11 bases in between. This CDR3 is 15 amino acids long.